The 27 T cell receptor beta chains given below trace back to one sample, sequenced in a study of Graves' ophthalmopathy and Graves' hyperthyroidism. Beta-chain TCR CDR3 regions were amplified from RNA transcripts. Second-round multiplex PCR came after first-round RT-PCR with HTBI primers. TCRdb re-called the multiplex PCR reads with MiXCR, one entry per CDR3 protein. The profile shows roughly 350,000 distinct CDR3 sequences, 17% of them singletons. The material sequenced was peripheral blood. All receptors derive from an adult woman with stable Graves' hyperthyroidism.

This clonotype was observed at least ten times. The gene calls are TRBV6-5 and TRBJ2-2; D possibly corresponds to TRBD2 (5 bases). In germline, CDR1 is MNHEY, CDR2 SVGAGI. There are 15 residues in the CDR3. V was shortened by 0 bases and J by 0 bases, with 5 bases between the two germline ends. DNA for the CDR3: TGTGCCAGCAGTTACTCGAGGGCGAACACCGGGGAGCTGTTTTTT. Translating gives CASSYSRANTGELFF.

The chain is built from TRBV10-3 and TRBJ1-1, with no clear D. This CDR3 region has 13 residues. Germline V gene sequence: CDR1 ENHRY, CDR2 SYGVKD. V lost 10 bases and J lost 1, with 13 bases in between. The CDR3 reads CATSRGENTEAFF. The CDR3 region has the DNA TGTGCCACTTCGCGGGGAGAGAACACTGAAGCTTTCTTT.

This clonotype was detected ten times or more. The genes are TRBV6-5 and TRBJ2-7, with 9 nucleotides matching TRBD1. This CDR3 comprises 14 residues. CDR1 and CDR2 from the germline V gene are MNHEY and SVGAGI. Trimming at V came to 4 bases and at J to 4 bases, leaving 5 bases not matched to a gene. The DNA for the CDR3 is TGTGCCAGCAGTTCTGGGGACAGGGTGTACGAGCAGTACTTC. This codes for CASSSGDRVYEQYF.

This sequence joins TRBV5-6 and TRBJ2-5; TRBD2 matches 13 bases. The junction had 8 bases not matched to a gene; V was cut back by 4 bases and J by 5 bases. Germline V gene lookup returns CDR1 SGHDT and CDR2 YYEEEE. The CDR3 sequence is 16 residues long. The CDR3 DNA follows: TGTGCCAGCAGCGTACCGGGACTAGCGGGAAGCGAGACCCAGTACTTC. Amino acid sequence: CASSVPGLAGSETQYF.

This clonotype has a count of ten or more. V is TRBV20-1 and J is TRBJ2-2, with D possibly being TRBD1 or TRBD2 (5 bases each). Germline CDR1 is DFQATT and CDR2 is SNEGSKA (reference sequence). CDR3 length: 15 amino acids. The V and J ends lost 4 bases and 4 bases respectively, with 16 bases between them. CDR3 nucleotides: TGCAGTGCTACCCCGGCCGGGACCAGCACCGGGGAGCTGTTTTTT. The encoded protein is CSATPAGTSTGELFF.

This clonotype was counted only a few times. The chain is built from TRBV7-9 and TRBJ2-2; D remains unclear. The CDR3 loop spans 12 amino acids. V was cut by 5 bases and J by 6 bases, with 7 bases left in between. CDR1 is SEHNR and CDR2 is FQNEAQ in the germline V gene (reference sequence). CDR3 in DNA: TGTGCCAGCAGCCCTCCCGCCGGGGAGCTGTTTTTT. It specifies CASSPPAGELFF.

A word on this clonotype: One end of the junction fails to match germline, which may point to a read error. This chain links TRBV12-3 or TRBV12-4 with TRBJ2-2, with TRBD1 matching 8 bases. The CDR3 has 16 amino acids. The CDR3 here is CASRIQGQVLSGDLFF. The CDR3 DNA reads as TGTGCCAGCAGGATCCAGGGACAGGTCCTCTCCGGGGATCTGTTTTTT.

This clonotype was seen at least ten times. The gene calls are TRBV4-2 and TRBJ2-5; 9 bases agree with TRBD1. V gave up 0 bases and J gave up 4 bases; unmatched junction bases: 6. CDR3 length equals 16 residues. In germline, CDR1 is LGHNA, CDR2 YNFKEQ. CDR3 coding DNA: TGTGCCAGCAGCCAAGAAAGAACAGGGGGCAGAGAGACCCAGTACTTC. Translated: CASSQERTGGRETQYF.

This clonotype was picked up a small number of times. This may be a read error: a much more frequent sequence differs by one nucleotide. The V and J genes are TRBV6-1 and TRBJ2-4, with D perhaps matching TRBD2 (6 bases). The CDR3 is made up of 14 amino acids. Germline V gene lookup returns CDR1 MNHNS and CDR2 SASEGT. DNA for the CDR3: TGTGCCAGCAGTGAAGGCGGGGCTAGAAACATTAAGTACTTC. Its translation is CASSEGGARNIKYF.

The chain recombines TRBV6-1 with TRBJ1-1, with 9 bases lining up with TRBD1. Trimming cost V 7 bases and J 11 bases; bases outside gene matches: 11. Germline V gene sequence: CDR1 MNHNS, CDR2 SASEGT. This CDR3 contains 13 residues. DNA for the CDR3: TGTGCCAGCACCGGCCCCGGGACAGGGTCCGCTTTCTTT. Amino acid sequence: CASTGPGTGSAFF.

This sequence joins TRBV2 and TRBJ2-5; 7 positions match TRBD2. V dropped 5 bases and J dropped 4; count of bases not matched to a gene: 16. The CDR3 contains 17 residues. Germline V gene data show CDR1 as SNHLY and CDR2 as FYNNEI. The CDR3 DNA reads TGTGCCAGCAGTCCGGGGGTCGGTTCGGGCGGGGGAGAGACCCAGTACTTC. Translated, it gives CASSPGVGSGGGETQYF. The full variable domain, with the rest looked up from reference TRBV2 and TRBJ2-5, is EPEVTQTPSHQVTQMGQEVILRCVPISNHLYFYWYRQILGQKVEFLVSFYNNEISEKSEIFDDQFSVERPDGSNFTLKIRSTKLEDSAMYFCASSPGVGSGGGETQYFGPGTRLLVL.

This clonotype has at least ten counts. The genes are TRBV14 and TRBJ2-7, with 8 bases lining up with TRBD2. This CDR3 contains 17 residues. CDR1 is SGHDN, CDR2 FVKESK, per germline. V shed 2 bases, J shed 1 base, and the junction held 10 bases outside the gene matches. CDR3 region: CASSQSLVPSGSYEQYF. CDR3 DNA sequence: TGTGCCAGCAGCCAATCACTCGTCCCTAGCGGGTCCTACGAGCAGTACTTC.

The sample holds many counts of this clonotype. The CDR3 loop is CASSYSWTSGEVETQYF. For the CDR3, the DNA is TGTGCCAGCAGTTACTCGTGGACTAGCGGGGAGGTGGAGACCCAGTACTTC. The chain carries TRBV6-6 and TRBJ2-5, with 12 nucleotides matching TRBD2. The CDR3 covers 17 residues. Germline V lookup: CDR1 MNHNY, CDR2 SVGAGI (reference sequence). The V and J ends lost 0 bases and 5 bases, in that order; junction bases with no gene match: 7.

In its sample, this clonotype was seen many times. This chain links TRBV28 with TRBJ2-7; 11 bases are a match to TRBD1. The ends lost 10 bases at V and 4 bases at J; junction bases unmatched: 18. Per germline, CDR1 MDHEN and CDR2 SYDVKM. The CDR3 has 17 amino acids. CDR3 nucleotide sequence: TGTGCCACCCGGGCGGACAGGGGGCCTAGCGCAATATACGAGCAGTACTTC. As protein: CATRADRGPSAIYEQYF.

In its sample, this clonotype was seen many times. The chain has TRBV7-2 and TRBJ2-7, with D perhaps TRBD2 (5 bases). Germline V gene data show CDR1 as SGHTA and CDR2 as FQGNSA. This CDR3 comprises 15 residues. Trimming took off 5 bases at V and 3 bases at J, with 17 bases between the two ends. The CDR3 region is CASSEGYASIYEQYF. The CDR3 bases are TGTGCCAGCAGCGAGGGTTACGCCTCCATCTACGAGCAGTACTTC. Full variable domain (remainder filled in from reference TRBV7-2 and TRBJ2-7): GAGVSQSPSNKVTEKGKDVELRCDPISGHTALYWYRQSLGQGLEFLIYFQGNSAPDKSGLPSDRFSAERTGGSVSTLTIQRTQQEDSAVYLCASSEGYASIYEQYFGPGTRLTVT.

This clonotype was counted many times. The genes are TRBV7-9 and TRBJ1-2, with a possible D match to TRBD1 (5 bases). The V end lost 4 bases, the J end lost 5 bases, and 8 bases lay between the germline ends. Germline lookup yields CDR1 SEHNR and CDR2 FQNEAQ (reference sequence). This CDR3 has 12 residues. CDR3 sequence (DNA): TGTGCCAGCAGCTACACAGGTTATGGCTACACCTTC. This translates into CASSYTGYGYTF.

This clonotype was picked up many times. The DNA of the CDR3 is TGTGCCAGCAGTGTCACACCTAACTATGGCTACACCTTC. The encoded protein is CASSVTPNYGYTF. The chain couples TRBV2 to TRBJ1-2; unclear D gene. CDR3 length: 13 residues. The V gene's germline CDR1 is SNHLY and CDR2 FYNNEI. The V end lost 4 bases, the J end lost 0 bases, and 6 bases lay between the germline ends.

This clonotype was recorded at least ten times. The V call is TRBV6-2 or TRBV6-3, the J call TRBJ2-7; D possibly uses TRBD1 or TRBD2 (5 bases each). Germline CDR1 is MNHEY and CDR2 is SVGEGT. The CDR3 runs to 12 residues. Trimming shortened V by 6 bases and J by 3 bases, and 9 bases separated the two germline ends. CDR3 nucleotides: TGTGCCAGCAGGACTGGGGGCTACGAGCAGTACTTC. Protein sequence: CASRTGGYEQYF.

This clonotype was counted only a few times. The chain couples TRBV30 to TRBJ2-5; 8 bases agree with TRBD2. This CDR3 spans 15 amino acids. J was trimmed by 2 bases and V by 1 base; bases with no gene match: 6. Germline CDR1 reads GTSNPN; CDR2 reads SVGIG (reference sequence). As DNA, the CDR3 is TGTGCCTGGAGTGGAAAACTAGCGGCACAAGAGACCCAGTACTTC. Protein sequence: CAWSGKLAAQETQYF. The full variable domain, completed using reference TRBV30 and TRBJ2-5, is SQTIHQWPATLVQPVGSPLSLECTVEGTSNPNLYWYRQAAGRGLQLLFYSVGIGQISSEVPQNLSASRPQDRQFILSSKKLLLSDSGFYLCAWSGKLAAQETQYFGPGTRLLVL.

The chain uses TRBV6-2 or TRBV6-3 and TRBJ1-5; 7 bases are a match to TRBD1. The CDR3 loop spans 19 amino acids. CDR1 MNHEY and CDR2 SVGEGT come from the germline V gene. V gave up 2 bases and J gave up 0 bases; unmatched junction bases: 13. Written as DNA, the CDR3 is TGTGCCAGCAGTTACCCTCCAGACCGACAGGGTTATAGCAATCAGCCCCAGCATTTT. Amino acids: CASSYPPDRQGYSNQPQHF.

There are many counts of this clonotype. The chain combines TRBV5-1 with TRBJ2-5, with 11 bases that match TRBD2. Per germline, CDR1 SGHRS and CDR2 YFSETQ. V lost 4 bases to trimming and J lost 5 bases; unmatched junction nucleotides: 10. This CDR3 region has 16 residues. The CDR3 nucleotides read TGCGCCAGCAGCCCCCATAGCGGGAGGGCCCCGGAGACCCAGTACTTC. Protein: CASSPHSGRAPETQYF. The complete variable domain, with remaining parts taken from reference TRBV5-1 and TRBJ2-5, reads KAGVTQTPRYLIKTRGQQVTLSCSPISGHRSVSWYQQTPGQGLQFLFEYFSETQRNKGNFPGRFSGRQFSNSRSEMNVSTLELGDSALYLCASSPHSGRAPETQYFGPGTRLLVL.

The gene calls are TRBV28 and TRBJ1-4; TRBD1 is a possible D gene (5 bases). Trimming took 5 bases from V and 8 from J, leaving 15 bases between them. The CDR3 consists of 14 residues. Germline V gene data show CDR1 as MDHEN and CDR2 as SYDVKM. The CDR3 loop is CASSPPGGAEKLFF. Written as DNA, the CDR3 is TGTGCCAGCAGTCCCCCCGGGGGTGCGGAAAAACTGTTTTTT.

Points on this clonotype: This sequence may be a read error, since a much larger clone differs from it by one base. Since the CDR3 does not end with the conserved phenylalanine or tryptophan, this likely comes from a read error. The gene calls are TRBV9 and TRBJ2-2, with D possibly TRBD1 on 5 matching bases. The germline V gene has CDR1 SGDLS and CDR2 YYNGEE. There are 16 residues in the CDR3. V lost 0 bases and J 3 bases, leaving 12 bases between the germline ends. The chain's CDR3 is CASSVDPGLYTGELFL. In DNA, the CDR3 is TGTGCCAGCAGCGTAGACCCAGGGCTGTACACCGGGGAGCTGTTTTTG.

Concerning this clonotype: The junction does not match germline at one end; this may be a read error. The chain has TRBV6-1 and TRBJ2-4, with a weak D call TRBD2 (5 bases). Germline CDR1 reads MNHNS; CDR2 reads SASEGT. The CDR3 extends over 15 amino acids. CDR3 DNA sequence: TGTGTCAGCAGTGATATAGGGCTAGCCAAAAACATTAAGTACTTC. Translated, it gives CVSSDIGLAKNIKYF.

This clonotype appeared many times. This chain joins TRBV11-3 and TRBJ2-7, with 7 bases aligning to TRBD1. J was trimmed by 3 bases and V by 3 bases; bases with no gene match: 17. There are 18 residues in the CDR3. Germline CDR1 and CDR2: SGHNT and YENEEA. Here the CDR3 reads CASSFGQVLGSGRYEQYF. The CDR3 region has the DNA TGTGCCAGCAGCTTCGGACAGGTACTTGGGAGCGGTCGCTACGAGCAGTACTTC. The full variable domain, completed using reference TRBV11-3 and TRBJ2-7, is EAGVVQSPRYKIIEKKQPVAFWCNPISGHNTLYWYLQNLGQGPELLIRYENEEAVDDSQLPKDRFSAERLKGVDSTLKIQPAELGDSAVYLCASSFGQVLGSGRYEQYFGPGTRLTVT.

This clonotype was detected ten times or more. The chain combines TRBV11-2 with TRBJ2-7, with 9 bases fitting TRBD1. Per the germline V gene, CDR1 is SGHAT and CDR2 is FQNNGV. Trimming took 5 bases from V and 3 from J; bases not matched to a gene: 11. The CDR3 contains 16 residues. CDR3 sequence: CASSATRDRAFYEQYF. The CDR3 bases are TGTGCCAGCAGCGCAACCCGGGACAGGGCTTTCTACGAGCAGTACTTC.

The J gene is TRBJ2-2, the V gene TRBV5-1, with D maybe TRBD1 (5 bases). Trimming took off 6 bases at V and 2 bases at J, with 11 bases between the two ends. CDR3 length: 14 residues. Germline V gene data show CDR1 as SGHRS and CDR2 as YFSETQ. The CDR3 DNA is TGCGCCAGCAACTGGGGCCAAAACACCGGGGAGCTGTTTTTT. Its translation: CASNWGQNTGELFF.